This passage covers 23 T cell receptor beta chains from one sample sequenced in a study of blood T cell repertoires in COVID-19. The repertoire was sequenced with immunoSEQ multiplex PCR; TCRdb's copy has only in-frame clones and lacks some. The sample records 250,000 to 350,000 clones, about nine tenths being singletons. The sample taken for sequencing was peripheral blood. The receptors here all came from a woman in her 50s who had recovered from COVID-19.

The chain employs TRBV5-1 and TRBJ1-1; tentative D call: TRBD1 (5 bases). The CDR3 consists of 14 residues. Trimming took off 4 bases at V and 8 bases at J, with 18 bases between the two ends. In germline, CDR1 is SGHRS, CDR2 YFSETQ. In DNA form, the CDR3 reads TGCGCCAGCAGCCGGCGGGACGGAGGGACCGAAGCTTTCTTT. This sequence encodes CASSRRDGGTEAFF.

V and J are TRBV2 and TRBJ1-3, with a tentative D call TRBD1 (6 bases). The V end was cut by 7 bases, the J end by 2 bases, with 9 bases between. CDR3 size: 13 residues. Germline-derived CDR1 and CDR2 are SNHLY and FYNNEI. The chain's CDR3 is CASNYRAGNTIYF. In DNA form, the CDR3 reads TGTGCCAGCAATTACAGGGCTGGAAACACCATATATTTT.

The CDR3 here is CASSGYWTGGRQPQHF. Here the CDR3 DNA reads TGTGCCAGCAGCGGGTACTGGACAGGGGGCCGGCAGCCCCAGCATTTT. The chain recombines TRBV5-8 with TRBJ1-5; 11 bases map to TRBD1. CDR3 length: 16 amino acids. Germline-derived CDR1 and CDR2 are SGHTS and YDEGEE. Unmatched junction bases numbered 10, after V lost 4 bases and J lost 7 bases.

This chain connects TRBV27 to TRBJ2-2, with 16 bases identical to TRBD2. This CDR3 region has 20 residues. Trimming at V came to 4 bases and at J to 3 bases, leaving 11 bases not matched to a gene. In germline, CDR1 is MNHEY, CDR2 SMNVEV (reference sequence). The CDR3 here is CASSSHGGLAGGKDTGELFF. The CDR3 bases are TGTGCCAGCAGTTCCCACGGGGGACTAGCGGGGGGGAAGGACACCGGGGAGCTGTTTTTT.

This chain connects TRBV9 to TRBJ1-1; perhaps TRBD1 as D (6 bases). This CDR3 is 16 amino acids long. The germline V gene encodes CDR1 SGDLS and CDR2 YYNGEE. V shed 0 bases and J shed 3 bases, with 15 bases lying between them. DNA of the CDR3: TGTGCCAGCAGCGTAGAACAGGGCCTAGTCGACACTGAAGCTTTCTTT. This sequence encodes CASSVEQGLVDTEAFF.

The CDR3 DNA is TGTGCCAGCAGCGGAGTAGGCGGGGGGGCCTACAATGAGCAGTTCTTC. Protein: CASSGVGGGAYNEQFF. The J gene is TRBJ2-1, the V gene TRBV9, with TRBD2 matching over 9 bases. J gave up 2 bases and V 3 bases, and 6 bases lay outside the gene matches. The CDR3 loop spans 16 amino acids. CDR1 is SGDLS, CDR2 YYNGEE, per germline.

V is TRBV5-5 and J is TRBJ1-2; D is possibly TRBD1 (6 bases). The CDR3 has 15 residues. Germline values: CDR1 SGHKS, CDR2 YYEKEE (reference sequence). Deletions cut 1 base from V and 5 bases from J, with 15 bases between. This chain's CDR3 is CASSLMYREKYGYTF. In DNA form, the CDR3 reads TGTGCCAGCAGCTTGATGTACAGGGAGAAATATGGCTACACCTTC.

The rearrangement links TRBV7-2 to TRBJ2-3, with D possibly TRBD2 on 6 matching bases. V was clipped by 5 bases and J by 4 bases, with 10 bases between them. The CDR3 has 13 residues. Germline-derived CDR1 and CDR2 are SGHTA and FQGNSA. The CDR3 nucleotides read TGTGCCAGCAGCGAGGGACTCCCAGATACGCAGTATTTT. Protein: CASSEGLPDTQYF.

This CDR3 is CASSVDTADTEAFF. Written as DNA, the CDR3 is TGTGCCAGCAGCGTAGATACAGCGGACACTGAAGCTTTCTTT. This chain connects TRBV9 to TRBJ1-1; D unclear. The germline V gene encodes CDR1 SGDLS and CDR2 YYNGEE. Trimming shortened V by 0 bases and J by 3 bases, and 9 bases separated the two germline ends. This CDR3 has 14 amino acids.

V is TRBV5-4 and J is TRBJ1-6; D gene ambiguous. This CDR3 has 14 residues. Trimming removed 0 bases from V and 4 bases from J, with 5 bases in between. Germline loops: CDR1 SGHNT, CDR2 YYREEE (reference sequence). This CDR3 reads CASSLGQYNSPLHF. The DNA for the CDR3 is TGTGCCAGCAGCTTGGGGCAGTATAATTCACCCCTCCACTTT.

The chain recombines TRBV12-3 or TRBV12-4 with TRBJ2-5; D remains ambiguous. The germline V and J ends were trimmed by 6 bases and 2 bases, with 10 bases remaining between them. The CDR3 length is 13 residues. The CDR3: CASSSTRQETQYF. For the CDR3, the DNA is TGTGCCAGCAGCTCAACACGACAAGAGACCCAGTACTTC.

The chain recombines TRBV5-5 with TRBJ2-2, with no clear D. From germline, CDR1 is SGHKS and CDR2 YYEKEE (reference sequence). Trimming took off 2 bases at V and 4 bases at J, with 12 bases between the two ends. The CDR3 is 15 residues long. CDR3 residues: CASSLSPTGTGELFF. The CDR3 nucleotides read TGTGCCAGCAGCTTAAGTCCGACGGGCACCGGGGAGCTGTTTTTT.

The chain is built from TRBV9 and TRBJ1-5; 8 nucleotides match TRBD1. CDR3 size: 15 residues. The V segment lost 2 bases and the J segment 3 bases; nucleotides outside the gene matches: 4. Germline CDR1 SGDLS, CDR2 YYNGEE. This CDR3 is CASSVGQGPNQPQHF. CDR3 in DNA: TGTGCCAGCAGCGTCGGACAGGGCCCCAATCAGCCCCAGCATTTT.

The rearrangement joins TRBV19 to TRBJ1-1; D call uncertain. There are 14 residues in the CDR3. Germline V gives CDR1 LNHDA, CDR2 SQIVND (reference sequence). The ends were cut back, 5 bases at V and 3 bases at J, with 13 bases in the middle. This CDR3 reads CASSEAGLDTEAFF. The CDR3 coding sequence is TGTGCCAGTAGTGAAGCAGGTCTCGACACTGAAGCTTTCTTT.

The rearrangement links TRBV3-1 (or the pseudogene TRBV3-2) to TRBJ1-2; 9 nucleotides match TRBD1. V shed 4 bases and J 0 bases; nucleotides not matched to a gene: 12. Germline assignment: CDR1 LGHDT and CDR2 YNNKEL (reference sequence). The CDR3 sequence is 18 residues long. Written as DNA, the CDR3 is TGTGCCAGCAGCCCCTATCCGACAGGGGGTCATTCTAACTATGGCTACACCTTC. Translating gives CASSPYPTGGHSNYGYTF.

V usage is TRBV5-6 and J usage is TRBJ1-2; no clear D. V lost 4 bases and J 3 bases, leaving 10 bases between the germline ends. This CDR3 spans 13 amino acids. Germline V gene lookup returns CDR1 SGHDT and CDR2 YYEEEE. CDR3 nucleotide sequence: TGTGCCAGCAGCCCCTTAACAGACTATGGCTACACCTTC. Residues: CASSPLTDYGYTF.

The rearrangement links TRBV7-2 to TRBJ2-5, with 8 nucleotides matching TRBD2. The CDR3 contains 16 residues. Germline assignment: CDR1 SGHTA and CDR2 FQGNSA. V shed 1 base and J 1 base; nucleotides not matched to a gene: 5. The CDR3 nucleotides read TGTGCCAGCAGCTTAGGCACTAGCGGCTTCCAAGAGACCCAGTACTTC. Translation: CASSLGTSGFQETQYF.

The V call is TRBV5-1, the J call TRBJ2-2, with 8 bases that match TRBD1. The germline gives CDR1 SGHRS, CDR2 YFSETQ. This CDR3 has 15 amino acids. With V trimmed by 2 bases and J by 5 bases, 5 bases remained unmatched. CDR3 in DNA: TGCGCCAGCAGCTTTGGCCAGGGGGCGACCGGGGAGCTGTTTTTT. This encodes CASSFGQGATGELFF. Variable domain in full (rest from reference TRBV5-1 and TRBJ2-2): KAGVTQTPRYLIKTRGQQVTLSCSPISGHRSVSWYQQTPGQGLQFLFEYFSETQRNKGNFPGRFSGRQFSNSRSEMNVSTLELGDSALYLCASSFGQGATGELFFGEGSRLTVL.

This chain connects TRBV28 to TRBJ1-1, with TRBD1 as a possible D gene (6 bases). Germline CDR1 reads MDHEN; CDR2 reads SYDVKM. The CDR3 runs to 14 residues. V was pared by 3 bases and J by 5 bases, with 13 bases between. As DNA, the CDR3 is TGTGCCAGCAGTTTTGGGGGGGGCGGGACTGAAGCTTTCTTT. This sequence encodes CASSFGGGGTEAFF.

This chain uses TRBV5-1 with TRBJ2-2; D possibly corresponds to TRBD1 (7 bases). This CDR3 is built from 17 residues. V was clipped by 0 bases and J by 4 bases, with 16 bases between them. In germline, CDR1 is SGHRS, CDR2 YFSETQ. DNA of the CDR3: TGCGCCAGCAGCTTGGCCGGCGGGACAGCCGCCACCGGGGAGCTGTTTTTT. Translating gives CASSLAGGTAATGELFF.

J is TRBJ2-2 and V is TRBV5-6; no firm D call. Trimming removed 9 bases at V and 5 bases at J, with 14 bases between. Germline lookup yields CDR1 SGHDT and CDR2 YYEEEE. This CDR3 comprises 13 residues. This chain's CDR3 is CATRTFRTGELFF. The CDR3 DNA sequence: TGTGCCACTAGAACCTTTAGGACCGGGGAGCTGTTTTTT.

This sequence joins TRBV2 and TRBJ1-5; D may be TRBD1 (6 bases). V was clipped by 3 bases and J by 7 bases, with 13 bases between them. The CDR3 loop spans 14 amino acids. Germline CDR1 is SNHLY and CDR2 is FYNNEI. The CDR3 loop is CASSEGGAWQPQHF. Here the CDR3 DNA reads TGTGCCAGCAGTGAGGGGGGGGCATGGCAGCCCCAGCATTTT.

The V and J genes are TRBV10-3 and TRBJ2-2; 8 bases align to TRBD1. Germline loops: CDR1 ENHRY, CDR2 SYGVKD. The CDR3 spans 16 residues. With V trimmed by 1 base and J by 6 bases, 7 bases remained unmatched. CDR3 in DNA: TGTGCCATCAGTGAGTTTGGACAGGGAACCGCCGGGGAGCTGTTTTTT. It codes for CAISEFGQGTAGELFF.